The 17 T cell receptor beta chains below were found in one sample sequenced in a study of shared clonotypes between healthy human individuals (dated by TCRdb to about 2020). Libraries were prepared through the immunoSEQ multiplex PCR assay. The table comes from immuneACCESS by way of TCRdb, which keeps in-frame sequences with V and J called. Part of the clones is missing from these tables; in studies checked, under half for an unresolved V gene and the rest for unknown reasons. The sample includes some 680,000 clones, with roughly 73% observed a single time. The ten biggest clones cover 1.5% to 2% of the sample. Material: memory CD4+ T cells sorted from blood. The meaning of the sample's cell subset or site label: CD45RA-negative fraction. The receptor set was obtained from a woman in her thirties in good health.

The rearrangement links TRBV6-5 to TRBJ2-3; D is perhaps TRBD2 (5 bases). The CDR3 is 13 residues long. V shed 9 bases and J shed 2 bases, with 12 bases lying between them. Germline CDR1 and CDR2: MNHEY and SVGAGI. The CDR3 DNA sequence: TGTGCCAGTCTAGACTACCTCACAGATACGCAGTATTTT. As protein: CASLDYLTDTQYF.

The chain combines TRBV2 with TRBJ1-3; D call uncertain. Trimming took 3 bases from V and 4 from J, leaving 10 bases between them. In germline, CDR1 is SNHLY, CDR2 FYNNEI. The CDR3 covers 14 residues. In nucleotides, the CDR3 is TGTGCCAGCAGTGATCTGGTACCCGGAAACACCATATATTTT. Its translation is CASSDLVPGNTIYF.

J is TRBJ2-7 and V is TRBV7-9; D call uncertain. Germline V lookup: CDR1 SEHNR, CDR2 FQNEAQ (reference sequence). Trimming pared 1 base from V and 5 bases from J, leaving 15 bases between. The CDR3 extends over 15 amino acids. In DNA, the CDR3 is TGTGCCAGCAGCTTAGTCCGGTCCGTTAATGACGAGCAGTACTTC. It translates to CASSLVRSVNDEQYF.

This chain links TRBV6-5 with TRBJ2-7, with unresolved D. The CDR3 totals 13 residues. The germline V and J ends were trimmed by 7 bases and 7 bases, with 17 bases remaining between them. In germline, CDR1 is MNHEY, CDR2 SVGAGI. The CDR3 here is CASTQPTNREQYF. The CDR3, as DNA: TGTGCCAGCACCCAACCCACTAACCGGGAGCAGTACTTC.

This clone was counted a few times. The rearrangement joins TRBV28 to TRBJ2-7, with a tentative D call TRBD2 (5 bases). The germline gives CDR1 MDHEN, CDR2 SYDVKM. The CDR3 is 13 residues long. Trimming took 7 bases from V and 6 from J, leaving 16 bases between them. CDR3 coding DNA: TGTGCCAGCATGGCCCAGGAGGTGGGCGAGCAGTACTTC. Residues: CASMAQEVGEQYF.

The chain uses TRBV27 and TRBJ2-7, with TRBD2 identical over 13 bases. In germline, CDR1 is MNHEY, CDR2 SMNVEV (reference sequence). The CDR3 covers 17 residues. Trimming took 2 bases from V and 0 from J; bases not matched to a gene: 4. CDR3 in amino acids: CASSLGGLAGNSYEQYF. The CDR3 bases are TGTGCCAGCAGTTTAGGGGGACTAGCGGGAAACTCCTACGAGCAGTACTTC.

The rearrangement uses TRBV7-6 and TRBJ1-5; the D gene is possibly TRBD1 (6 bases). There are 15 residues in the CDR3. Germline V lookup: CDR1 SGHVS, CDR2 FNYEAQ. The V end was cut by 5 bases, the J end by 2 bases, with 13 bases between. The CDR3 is CASSEYRGGNQPQHF. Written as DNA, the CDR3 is TGTGCCAGCAGCGAATATAGGGGGGGCAATCAGCCCCAGCATTTT.

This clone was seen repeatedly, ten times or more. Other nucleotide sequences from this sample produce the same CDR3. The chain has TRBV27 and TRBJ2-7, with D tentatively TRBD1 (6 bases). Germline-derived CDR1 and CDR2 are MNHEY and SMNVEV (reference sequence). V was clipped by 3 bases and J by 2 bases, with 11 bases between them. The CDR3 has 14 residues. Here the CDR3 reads CASSFSQGPYEQYF. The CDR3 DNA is TGTGCCAGCAGTTTTTCACAGGGACCCTACGAGCAGTACTTC.

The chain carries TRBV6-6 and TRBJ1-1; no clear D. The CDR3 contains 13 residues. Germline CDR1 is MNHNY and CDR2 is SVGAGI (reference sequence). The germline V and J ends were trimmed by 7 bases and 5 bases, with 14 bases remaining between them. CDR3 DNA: TGTGCCAGCAACCCGGACTGGCGAACTGAAGCTTTCTTT. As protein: CASNPDWRTEAFF.

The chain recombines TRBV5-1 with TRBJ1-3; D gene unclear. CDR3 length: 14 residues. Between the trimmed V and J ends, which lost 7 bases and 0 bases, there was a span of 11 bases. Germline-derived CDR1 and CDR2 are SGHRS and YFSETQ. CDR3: CASRHSDSGNTIYF. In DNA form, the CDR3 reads TGCGCCAGCCGACACTCGGACTCTGGAAACACCATATATTTT.

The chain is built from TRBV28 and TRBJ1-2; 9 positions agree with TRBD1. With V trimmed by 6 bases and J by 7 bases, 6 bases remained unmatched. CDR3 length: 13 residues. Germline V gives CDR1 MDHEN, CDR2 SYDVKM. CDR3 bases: TGTGCCAGCAGGTTAGACAGGGGGTGTGGCTACACCTTC. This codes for CASRLDRGCGYTF.

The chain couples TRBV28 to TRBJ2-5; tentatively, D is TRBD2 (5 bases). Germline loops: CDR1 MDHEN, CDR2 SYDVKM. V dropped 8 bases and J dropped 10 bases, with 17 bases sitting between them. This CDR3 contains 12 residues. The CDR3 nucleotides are TGTGCCAGCTCCGGACCTCTCGGGGACCAGTACTTC. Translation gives CASSGPLGDQYF.

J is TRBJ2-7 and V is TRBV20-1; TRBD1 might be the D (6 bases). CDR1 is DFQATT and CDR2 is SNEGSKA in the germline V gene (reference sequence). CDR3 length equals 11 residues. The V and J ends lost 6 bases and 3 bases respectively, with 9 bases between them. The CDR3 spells CSANRDYEQYF. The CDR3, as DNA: TGCAGTGCCAACAGGGACTACGAGCAGTACTTC.

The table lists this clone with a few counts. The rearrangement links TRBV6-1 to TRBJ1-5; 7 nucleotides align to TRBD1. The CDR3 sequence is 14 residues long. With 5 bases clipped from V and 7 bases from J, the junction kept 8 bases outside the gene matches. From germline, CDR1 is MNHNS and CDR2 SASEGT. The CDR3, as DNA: TGTGCCAGCAGTATGTCCGGGACAGAGCAGCCCCAGCATTTT. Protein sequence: CASSMSGTEQPQHF.

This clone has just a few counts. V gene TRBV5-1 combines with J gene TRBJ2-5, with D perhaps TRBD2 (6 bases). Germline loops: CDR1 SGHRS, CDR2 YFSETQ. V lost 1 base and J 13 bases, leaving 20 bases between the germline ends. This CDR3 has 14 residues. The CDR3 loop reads CASSLTGVQTSWYF. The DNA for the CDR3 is TGCGCCAGCAGCTTGACGGGGGTGCAGACCTCCTGGTACTTC.

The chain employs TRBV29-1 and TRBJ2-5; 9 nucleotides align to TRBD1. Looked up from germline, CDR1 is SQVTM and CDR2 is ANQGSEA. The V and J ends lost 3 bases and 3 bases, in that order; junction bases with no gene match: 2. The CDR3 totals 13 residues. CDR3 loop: CSVDWTGEETQYF. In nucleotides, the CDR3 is TGCAGCGTTGATTGGACAGGGGAAGAGACCCAGTACTTC.

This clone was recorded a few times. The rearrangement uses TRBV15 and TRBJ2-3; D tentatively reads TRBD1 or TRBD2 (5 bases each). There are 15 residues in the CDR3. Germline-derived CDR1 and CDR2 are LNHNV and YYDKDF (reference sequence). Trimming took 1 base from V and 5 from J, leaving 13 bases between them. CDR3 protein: CATSRVGLGGDTQYF. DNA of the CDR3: TGTGCCACCAGCAGAGTGGGGCTAGGAGGAGATACGCAGTATTTT.